These 8 T cell receptor beta chains originate from one sample sequenced in a study of T cell repertoires in cytomegalovirus infection. Each CDR3 protein is one row after TCRdb ran MiXCR on the reads. The sample consists of about 830,000 distinct CDR3 sequences, 32% of them appearing once. These receptors have no known antigen. Sequences were derived from cultured CD8+ T cells from PBMCs, sampled from culture after CMV antigen stimulation. The receptors originated from a human donor in good health (CMV status not recorded). Some clones in this sample may be carry-over from other donors' samples.

This clonotype occurred many times. The rearrangement links TRBV7-8 to TRBJ2-3; maybe TRBD1 (5 bases). CDR1 and CDR2 (germline): SGHVS, FQNEAQ. CDR3 length: 16 residues. V was shortened by 0 bases and J by 1 base, with 11 bases between the two germline ends. CDR3 region: CASSLAGGARTDTQYF. The CDR3 DNA reads as TGTGCCAGCAGCTTAGCAGGTGGGGCGCGCACAGATACGCAGTATTTT.

This chain joins TRBV5-4 and TRBJ2-2; D possibly corresponds to TRBD2 (6 bases). Germline assignment: CDR1 SGHNT and CDR2 YYREEE (reference sequence). This CDR3 has 13 residues. Here the CDR3 DNA reads TGTGCTGGGGGGTGGGGTCCGCCCGGGGAGCTGTTTTTT. As protein: CAGGWGPPGELFF.

As to this clonotype: At one boundary the junction diverges from the germline segment, which might be a read error. The V gene is TRBV6-6, the J gene TRBJ1-1; 7 nucleotides agree with TRBD1. The CDR3 is 12 residues long. Germline CDR1 MNHNY, CDR2 SVGAGI (reference sequence). The CDR3 protein is CASSYEGAWAIF. DNA of the CDR3: TGTGCCAGCAGTTACGAGGGGGCGTGGGCTATCTTT.

The sample holds many counts of this clonotype. This chain uses TRBV7-2 with TRBJ2-1; 10 bases agree with TRBD2. Germline V gene sequence: CDR1 SGHTA, CDR2 FQGNSA. The CDR3 length is 18 residues. Trimming cost V 0 bases and J 2 bases; bases outside gene matches: 7. The CDR3 here is CASSLAGGAGGPYNEQFF. CDR3 DNA sequence: TGTGCCAGCAGCTTAGCTGGAGGAGCGGGGGGGCCCTACAATGAGCAGTTCTTC.

The gene calls are TRBV6-2 or TRBV6-3 and TRBJ2-5; D may be TRBD2 (7 bases). Trimming removed 2 bases from V and 5 bases from J, with 12 bases in between. Per germline, CDR1 MNHEY and CDR2 SVGEGT. CDR3 length: 14 amino acids. The CDR3 region is CASSYTGGAETQYF. The DNA of the CDR3 is TGTGCCAGCAGTTACACGGGGGGCGCCGAGACCCAGTACTTC.

In its sample, this clonotype was seen many times. The rearrangement joins TRBV7-9 to TRBJ2-3, with TRBD2 matching over 7 bases. Germline lookup yields CDR1 SEHNR and CDR2 FQNEAQ (reference sequence). The CDR3 is 15 amino acids. Trimming took 4 bases from V and 1 from J; bases not matched to a gene: 5. CDR3: CASSSSGVRTDTQYF. For the CDR3, the DNA is TGTGCCAGCAGCTCCAGCGGGGTACGCACAGATACGCAGTATTTT.

This clonotype has a count of ten or more. The rearrangement links TRBV7-2 to TRBJ1-4; a weak D match, TRBD1 (6 bases). Trimming took 4 bases from V and 13 from J, leaving 16 bases between them. The germline CDR1 and CDR2 sequences are SGHTA and FQGNSA. This CDR3 is 13 amino acids long. CDR3 bases: TGTGCCAGCAGCTATGGGGACACTTTAGGACTGTTTTTT. Translation: CASSYGDTLGLFF.

This chain links TRBV20-1 with TRBJ2-5; D gene uncertain. The CDR3 is 14 amino acids. Germline V gene sequence: CDR1 DFQATT, CDR2 SNEGSKA (reference sequence). Trimming removed 0 bases from V and 7 bases from J, with 15 bases in between. In nucleotides, the CDR3 is TGCAGTGCTAGAGATTTTATGGGGTTAGGGACCCAGTACTTC. This translates into CSARDFMGLGTQYF.